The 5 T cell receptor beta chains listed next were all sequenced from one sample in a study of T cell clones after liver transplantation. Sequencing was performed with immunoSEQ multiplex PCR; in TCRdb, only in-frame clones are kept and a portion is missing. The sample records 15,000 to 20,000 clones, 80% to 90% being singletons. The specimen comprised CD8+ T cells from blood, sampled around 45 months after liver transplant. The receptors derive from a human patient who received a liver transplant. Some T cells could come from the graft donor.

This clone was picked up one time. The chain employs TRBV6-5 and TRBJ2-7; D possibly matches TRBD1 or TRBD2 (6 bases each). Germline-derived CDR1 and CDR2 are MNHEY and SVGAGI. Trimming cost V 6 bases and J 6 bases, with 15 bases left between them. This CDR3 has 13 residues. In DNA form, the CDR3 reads TGTGCCAGCAGGCCCATACAGGGAGGCGAGCAGTACTTC. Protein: CASRPIQGGEQYF.

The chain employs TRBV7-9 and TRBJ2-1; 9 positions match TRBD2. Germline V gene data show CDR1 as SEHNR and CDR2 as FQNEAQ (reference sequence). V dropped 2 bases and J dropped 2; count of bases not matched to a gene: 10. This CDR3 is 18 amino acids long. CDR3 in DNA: TGTGCCAGCAGCTTATGGATAGCGGGAGATTCGCCCTACAATGAGCAGTTCTTC. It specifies CASSLWIAGDSPYNEQFF.

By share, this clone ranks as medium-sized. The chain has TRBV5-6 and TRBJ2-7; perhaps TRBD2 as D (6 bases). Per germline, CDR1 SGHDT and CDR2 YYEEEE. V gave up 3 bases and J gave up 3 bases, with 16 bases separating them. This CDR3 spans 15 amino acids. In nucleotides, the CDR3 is TGTGCCAGCAGCTCCCCTAGCGCCACCGACTACGAGCAGTACTTC. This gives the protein CASSSPSATDYEQYF.

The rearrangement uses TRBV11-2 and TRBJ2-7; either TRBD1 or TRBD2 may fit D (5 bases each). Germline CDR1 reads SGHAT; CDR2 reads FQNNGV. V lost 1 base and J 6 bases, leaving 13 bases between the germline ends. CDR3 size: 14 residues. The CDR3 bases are TGTGCCAGCAGCTTAGGGGTGGGGCTAGCCGAGCAGTACTTC. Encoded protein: CASSLGVGLAEQYF.

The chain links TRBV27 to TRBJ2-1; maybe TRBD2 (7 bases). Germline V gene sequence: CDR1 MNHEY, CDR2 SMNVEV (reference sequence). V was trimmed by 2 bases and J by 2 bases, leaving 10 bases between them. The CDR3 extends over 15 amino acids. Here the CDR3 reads CASSLRGGAYNEQFF. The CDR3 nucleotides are TGTGCCAGCAGTTTAAGAGGGGGGGCCTACAATGAGCAGTTCTTC.